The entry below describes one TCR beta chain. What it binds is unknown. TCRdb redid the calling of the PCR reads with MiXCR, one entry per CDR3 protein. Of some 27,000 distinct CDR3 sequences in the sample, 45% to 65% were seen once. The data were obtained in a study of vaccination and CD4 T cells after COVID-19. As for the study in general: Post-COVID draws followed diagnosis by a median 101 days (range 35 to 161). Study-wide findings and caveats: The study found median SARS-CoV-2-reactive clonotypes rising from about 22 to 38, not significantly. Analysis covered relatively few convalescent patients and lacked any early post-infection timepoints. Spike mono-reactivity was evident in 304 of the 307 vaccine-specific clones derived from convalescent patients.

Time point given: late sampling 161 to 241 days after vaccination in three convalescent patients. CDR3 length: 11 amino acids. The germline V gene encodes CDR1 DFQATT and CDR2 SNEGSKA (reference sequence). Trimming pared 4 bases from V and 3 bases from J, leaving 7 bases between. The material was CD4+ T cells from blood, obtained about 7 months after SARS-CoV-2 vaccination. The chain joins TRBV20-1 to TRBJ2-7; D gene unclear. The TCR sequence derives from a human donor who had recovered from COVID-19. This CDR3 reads CSATESYEQYF. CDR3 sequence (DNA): TGCAGTGCTACTGAAAGCTACGAGCAGTACTTC.